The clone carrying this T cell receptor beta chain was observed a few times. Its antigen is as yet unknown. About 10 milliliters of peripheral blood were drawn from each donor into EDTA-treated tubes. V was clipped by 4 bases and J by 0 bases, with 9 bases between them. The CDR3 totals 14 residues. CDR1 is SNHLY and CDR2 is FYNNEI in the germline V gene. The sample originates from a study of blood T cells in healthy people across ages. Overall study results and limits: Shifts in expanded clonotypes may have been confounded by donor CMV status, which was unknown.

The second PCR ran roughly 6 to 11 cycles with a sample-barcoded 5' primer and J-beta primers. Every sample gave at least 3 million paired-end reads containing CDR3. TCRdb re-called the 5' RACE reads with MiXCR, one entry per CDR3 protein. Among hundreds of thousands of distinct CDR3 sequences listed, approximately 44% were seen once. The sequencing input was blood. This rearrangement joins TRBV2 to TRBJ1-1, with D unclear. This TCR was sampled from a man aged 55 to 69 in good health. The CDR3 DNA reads TGTGCCAGCAGTGGGCAGATTATGAACACTGAAGCTTTCTTT. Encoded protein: CASSGQIMNTEAFF.